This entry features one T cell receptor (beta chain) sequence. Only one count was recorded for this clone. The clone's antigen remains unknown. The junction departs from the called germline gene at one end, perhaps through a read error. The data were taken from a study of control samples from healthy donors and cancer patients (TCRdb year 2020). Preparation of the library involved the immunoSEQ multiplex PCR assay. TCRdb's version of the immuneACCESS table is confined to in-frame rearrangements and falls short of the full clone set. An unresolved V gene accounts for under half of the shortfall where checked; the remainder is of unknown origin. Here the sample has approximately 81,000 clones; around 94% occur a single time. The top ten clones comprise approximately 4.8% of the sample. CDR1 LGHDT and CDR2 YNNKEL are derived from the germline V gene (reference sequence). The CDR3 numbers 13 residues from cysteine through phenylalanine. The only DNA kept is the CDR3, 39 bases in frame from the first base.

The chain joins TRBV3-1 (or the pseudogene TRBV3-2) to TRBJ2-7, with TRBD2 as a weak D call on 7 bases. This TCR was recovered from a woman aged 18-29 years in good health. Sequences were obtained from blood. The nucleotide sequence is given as TGTGCCAGCTGCCAAAGGGGGGGCTACGAGCAGTACTTC. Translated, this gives CASCQRGGYEQYF.